This T cell receptor (beta chain) was profiled in a study of memory CD4+ T cells and cytomegalovirus serostatus. Across the whole study: Healthy Belgian adult donors included about nine CMV-positive and 24 CMV-negative people. General observations from the study: The CMV-associated TCR signature appears largely within the CD4+ memory repertoire. Each of approximately 69 CMV-associated TCRbeta sequences occurred in one to five individuals.

The protocol was immunoSEQ multiplex PCR, while the TCRdb copy is restricted to in-frame clones and leaves out a portion. Of 45,000 to 60,000 clones listed, 83% were seen once; the top ten hold 1.5% to 2.5%. This clone was observed a single time. The antigen is undetermined. Single viable CD3+CD4+CD8-CD45RO+ cells were sorted as the memory CD4+ T cells. Total CD4+ T cells were enriched by CD4 positive selection. CDR1 and CDR2 (germline): MDHEN, SYDVKM. The germline V and J ends were trimmed by 1 base and 5 bases, with 5 bases remaining between them. CDR3 size: 13 residues. The sequenced sample was memory CD4+ T cells from blood. The sequence derives from an adult in good health and CMV-seropositive. V usage is TRBV28 and J usage is TRBJ2-2; D gene unclear. DNA for the CDR3: TGTGCCAGCAGTTTATATGCTACCGGGGAGCTGTTTTTT. Translating it yields CASSLYATGELFF. The variable domain in full, completed from reference TRBV28 and TRBJ2-2, reads DVKVTQSSRYLVKRTGEKVFLECVQDMDHENMFWYRQDPGLGLRLIYFSYDVKMKEKGDIPEGYSVSREKKERFSLILESASTNQTSMYLCASSLYATGELFFGEGSRLTVL.